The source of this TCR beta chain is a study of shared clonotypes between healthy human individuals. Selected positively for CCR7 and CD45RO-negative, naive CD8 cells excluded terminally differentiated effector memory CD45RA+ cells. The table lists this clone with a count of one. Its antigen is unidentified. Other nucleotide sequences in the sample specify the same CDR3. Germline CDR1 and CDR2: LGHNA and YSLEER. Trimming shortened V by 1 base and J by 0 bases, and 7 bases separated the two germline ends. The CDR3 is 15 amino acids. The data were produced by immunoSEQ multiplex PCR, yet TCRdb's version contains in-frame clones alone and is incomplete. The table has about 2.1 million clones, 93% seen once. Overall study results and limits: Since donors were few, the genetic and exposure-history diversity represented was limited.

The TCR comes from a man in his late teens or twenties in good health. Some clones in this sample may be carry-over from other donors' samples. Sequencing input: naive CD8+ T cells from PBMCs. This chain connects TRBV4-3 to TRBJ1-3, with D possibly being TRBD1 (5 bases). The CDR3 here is CASSQGGGSGNTIYF. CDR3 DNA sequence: TGCGCCAGCAGCCAAGGGGGGGGCTCTGGAAACACCATATATTTT.